The clone carrying this TCR beta chain has a single count. What it binds is not known. The entry originates in a study of beta chain features in type 1 diabetes. General observations from the study: Since sequencing was performed on cDNA, cells with high TCR expression could be over-represented. Moderate yet significant TCRB CDR3 shortening was seen in Type 1 diabetes patients in all four CD4+ subsets. At VDJ recombination sites, type 1 diabetes patients had fewer insertions and more deleted nucleotides. Compared with healthy donors, patients appeared to share more similar naive, central memory and regulatory TCRB repertoires.

The CDR3 is 13 residues long. With V trimmed by 2 bases and J by 3 bases, 0 bases remained unmatched. Germline V gives CDR1 SNHLY, CDR2 FYNNEI. The whole isolated RNA underwent reverse transcription, so sequencing captured expressed TCRB transcripts. Sequencing was performed with immunoSEQ multiplex PCR; in TCRdb, only in-frame clones are kept and a portion is missing. The repertoire holds under 300,000 clones, with roughly 20% as singletons. Sequencing was done on a sample of naive CD4+ T cells from blood. The genes are TRBV2 and TRBJ1-1; 7 nucleotides line up with TRBD1. This receptor was taken from a woman aged 40-49 years with type 1 diabetes. CDR3 nucleotide sequence: TGTGCCAGCAGTGAACAGGGGGACACTGAAGCTTTCTTT. Amino acids: CASSEQGDTEAFF.